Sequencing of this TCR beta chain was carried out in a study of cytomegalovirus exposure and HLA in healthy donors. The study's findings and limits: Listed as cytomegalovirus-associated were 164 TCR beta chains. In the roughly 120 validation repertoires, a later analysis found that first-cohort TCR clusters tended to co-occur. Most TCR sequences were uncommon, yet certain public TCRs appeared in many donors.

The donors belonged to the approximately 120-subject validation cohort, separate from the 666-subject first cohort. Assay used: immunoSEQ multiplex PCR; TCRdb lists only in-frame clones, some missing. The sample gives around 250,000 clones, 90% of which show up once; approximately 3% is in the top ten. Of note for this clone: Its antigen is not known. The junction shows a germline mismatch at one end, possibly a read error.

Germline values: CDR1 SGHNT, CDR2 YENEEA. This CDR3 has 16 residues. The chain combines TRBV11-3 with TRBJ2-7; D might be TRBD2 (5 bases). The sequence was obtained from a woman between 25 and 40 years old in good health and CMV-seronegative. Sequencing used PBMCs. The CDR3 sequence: CASRLASSHPGVEQYF. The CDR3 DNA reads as TGTGCCAGCCGCTTGGCTAGCAGTCACCCAGGCGTCGAGCAGTACTTC.